The rows below give T cell receptor beta chains drawn from one sample of a study of T cells after yellow fever vaccination. TCRdb re-called the 5' RACE reads with MiXCR, one entry per CDR3 protein. The table shows about 340,000 distinct CDR3 sequences, with about 4% occurring only once. The specimen comprised PBMCs, sampled 5 days after the yellow fever booster vaccination. These receptors all come from a man aged 18-30 years who received the YFV17D yellow fever vaccine. CDR3s include the opening cysteine and the closing phenylalanine or tryptophan. Each record gives: CDR3 protein, J gene, CDR3 length, V gene.

CASSSQGQNSGANVLTF	TRBJ2-6	17	TRBV5-1
CASSKGSRANTGELFF	TRBJ2-2	16	TRBV5-1
CAIPRVGEPFYNEQFF	TRBJ2-1	16	TRBV6-1
CASRGSGETQYF	TRBJ2-5	12	TRBV6-5
CSAHRTDLHYEQYF	TRBJ2-7	14	TRBV20-1
CASSSLDGGAFSNQPQHF	TRBJ1-5	18	TRBV7-2
CASSFGTSSGASGGYTF	TRBJ1-2	17	TRBV7-2
CASSLVPPKTQYF	TRBJ2-5	13	TRBV27
CASSLTGGLNDNHGYTF	TRBJ1-2	17	TRBV4-1
CASSWSGRPLHF	TRBJ1-6	12	TRBV7-2
CASSSTPGTEETQYF	TRBJ2-5	15	TRBV18
CASSPSGLANEKLFF	TRBJ1-4	15	TRBV9
CASSLAGFDKNIQYF	TRBJ2-4	15	TRBV5-1
CASPPGTAHRETQYF	TRBJ2-5	15	TRBV5-1
CASSLARSARDSSYEQYF	TRBJ2-7	18	TRBV7-8
CASSFQPDTQYF	TRBJ2-3	12	TRBV7-2
CASSYGVGRTEAFF	TRBJ1-1	14	TRBV6-5
CASSLGGLNNEQFF	TRBJ2-1	14	TRBV7-3
CASTRNRGGIDTQYF	TRBJ2-3	15	TRBV7-2
CASSYQPETVNTEAFF	TRBJ1-1	16	TRBV6-6
CASSLHLDSGTEAFF	TRBJ1-1	15	TRBV5-1
CASRDRTGEETQYF	TRBJ2-5	14	TRBV6-2/TRBV6-3
CASSPKASGSSYNEQFF	TRBJ2-1	17	TRBV7-8
CATSRVRRLITEAFF	TRBJ1-1	15	TRBV15
CASSLGDRGHEQFF	TRBJ2-1	14	TRBV5-1
CASSPTPLETQYF	TRBJ2-5	13	TRBV7-2
CSARDSGGPGDTQYF	TRBJ2-3	15	TRBV20-1
CASSRRGPGKNIQYF	TRBJ2-4	15	TRBV11-2
CASTRATATEAFF	TRBJ1-1	13	TRBV12-3/TRBV12-4